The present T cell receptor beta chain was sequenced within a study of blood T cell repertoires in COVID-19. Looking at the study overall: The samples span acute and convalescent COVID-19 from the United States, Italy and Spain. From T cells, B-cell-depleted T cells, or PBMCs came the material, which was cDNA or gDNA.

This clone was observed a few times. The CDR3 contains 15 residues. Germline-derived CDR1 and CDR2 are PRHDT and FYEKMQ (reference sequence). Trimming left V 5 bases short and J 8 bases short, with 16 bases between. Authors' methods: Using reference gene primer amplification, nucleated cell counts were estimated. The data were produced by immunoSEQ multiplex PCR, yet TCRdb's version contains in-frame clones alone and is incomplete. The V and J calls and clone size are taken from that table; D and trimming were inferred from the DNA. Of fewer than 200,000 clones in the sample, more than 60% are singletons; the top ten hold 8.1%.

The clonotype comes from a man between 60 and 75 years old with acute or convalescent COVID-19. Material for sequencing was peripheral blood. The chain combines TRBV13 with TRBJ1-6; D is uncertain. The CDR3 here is CASSAVAERDSPLHF. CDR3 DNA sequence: TGTGCCAGCAGCGCCGTCGCAGAGAGGGATTCACCCCTCCACTTT.